This T cell receptor beta chain originates from a study of cytomegalovirus exposure and HLA in healthy donors. On the study more broadly: The 110 or so validation repertoires were produced on the same platform as the 720 or so repertoires of the first cohort. This was reported in a later analysis.

The study's findings and limits: Cytomegalovirus association was assigned to 150 to 200 TCR beta chains. Despite most TCR sequences being rare, some public TCRs occurred in many donors.

About this clone itself: Antigen unknown.

Profiling relied on immunoSEQ multiplex PCR, and the TCRdb table lists in-frame clones only, not all of them. This sample yields some 90,000 clones, of which roughly 84% are seen a single time; less than 7.5% belongs to the top ten. This receptor was obtained from a man aged 18 to 29 in good health and CMV-seropositive. Material for sequencing was PBMCs.

DNA of the CDR3: TGTGCCAGCAGCTTGGACCAGGCGACCTACGAGCAGTACTTC. It is translated as CASSLDQATYEQYF. V is TRBV5-4 and J is TRBJ2-7; D uncertain. Germline V gene lookup returns CDR1 SGHNT and CDR2 YYREEE (reference sequence). V lost 0 bases to trimming and J lost 2 bases, with 9 bases between them. This CDR3 comprises 14 residues.